The 10 T cell receptor beta chains presented below share a single source sample, sequenced in a study of CD8 T cells in Susac syndrome (dated by TCRdb to about 2019). Libraries were built with the immunoSEQ multiplex PCR assay. RNA was extracted using the RNeasy kit, and about 0.45 to 1 microgram was reverse transcribed with random hexamers. TCRdb redid the processing of the public reads, applying fastp at Q25 and MiXCR, and retained in-frame beta chains. Rows with one shared CDR3 protein collapse into an entry with the most common genes and DNA. This sample lists around 300,000 distinct CDR3 sequences; 89% were detected once. The ten largest clones represent around 0.2% of the sample. Sequenced material: CD8+ T cells from PBMCs. The receptors stem from a human donor with multiple sclerosis.

V usage is TRBV2 and J usage is TRBJ2-7; TRBD2 might be the D (6 bases). The CDR3 has 15 amino acids. Trimming shortened V by 4 bases and J by 2 bases, and 15 bases separated the two germline ends. The germline CDR1 and CDR2 sequences are SNHLY and FYNNEI. This CDR3 reads CASSGGMEGTYEQYF. The CDR3 coding sequence is TGTGCCAGCAGTGGGGGGATGGAGGGAACCTACGAGCAGTACTTC.

This chain uses TRBV6-1 with TRBJ2-7, with D hard to call. The CDR3 sequence is 15 residues long. The V and J ends lost 3 bases and 2 bases respectively, with 14 bases between them. Looked up from germline, CDR1 is MNHNS and CDR2 is SASEGT. CDR3 in amino acids: CASSDRTSLPYEQYF. The CDR3 region has the DNA TGTGCCAGCAGTGATAGGACGTCTCTTCCCTACGAGCAGTACTTC.

This clonotype was observed a single time. V gene TRBV28 combines with J gene TRBJ2-7, with 12 nucleotides matching TRBD1. Germline-derived CDR1 and CDR2 are MDHEN and SYDVKM. Trimming cost V 8 bases and J 6 bases; bases outside gene matches: 5. This CDR3 region has 13 residues. The CDR3, as DNA: TGTGCCAGCCGGGACAGGGGGCTTCGCGAGCAGTACTTC. Its protein product is CASRDRGLREQYF.

V is TRBV2 and J is TRBJ2-5, with TRBD2 matching over 11 bases. This CDR3 contains 19 residues. Unmatched junction bases numbered 16, after V lost 3 bases and J lost 4 bases. Germline CDR1 SNHLY, CDR2 FYNNEI. The CDR3 spells CASSEQPILAGGIGETQYF. The DNA of the CDR3 is TGTGCCAGCAGTGAGCAACCTATTCTAGCGGGAGGAATAGGAGAGACCCAGTACTTC.

V usage is TRBV25-1 and J usage is TRBJ2-7; tentative D call: TRBD1 (6 bases). There are 13 residues in the CDR3. V lost 4 bases, J lost 7 bases, and 14 bases lay in between. In germline, CDR1 is MGHDK, CDR2 SYGVNS. The CDR3 DNA is TGTGCCAGCAGTGGTAGTTCAGGGGTTGAGCAGTACTTC. Its protein is CASSGSSGVEQYF.

This chain joins TRBV27 and TRBJ2-7, with D unclear. The V gene lost 3 bases and the J gene lost 7 bases, with 10 bases spanning the gap. The CDR3 has 12 amino acids. The germline V gene encodes CDR1 MNHEY and CDR2 SMNVEV (reference sequence). CDR3 residues: CASSLGKTEQYF. In DNA, the CDR3 is TGTGCCAGCAGTTTGGGAAAAACGGAGCAGTACTTC.

The rearrangement links TRBV20-1 to TRBJ2-5, with 11 bases lining up with TRBD2. The germline V gene encodes CDR1 DFQATT and CDR2 SNEGSKA (reference sequence). Trimming at V came to 3 bases and at J to 3 bases, leaving 9 bases not matched to a gene. This CDR3 is built from 16 residues. The CDR3: CSASPEVAGGEETQYF. The CDR3 region has the DNA TGCAGTGCTAGTCCGGAGGTAGCGGGGGGGGAAGAGACCCAGTACTTC.

The chain is built from TRBV5-4 and TRBJ2-3, with D perhaps TRBD2 (7 bases). The CDR3 length is 16 residues. V shed 2 bases and J shed 3 bases, with 16 bases lying between them. Germline V gene sequence: CDR1 SGHNT, CDR2 YYREEE (reference sequence). The CDR3 coding sequence is TGTGCCAGCAGCTTCGTGGGCGGGGGCGCGACAGATACGCAGTATTTT. It is translated as CASSFVGGGATDTQYF.

This clonotype showed up just once. CDR3 in DNA: TGCAGCGTTCTGGCTAGCGCCTACGAGCAGTACTTC. Its protein is CSVLASAYEQYF. The V gene is TRBV29-1, the J gene TRBJ2-7, with D tentatively TRBD2 (6 bases). The V end was cut by 5 bases, the J end by 2 bases, with 10 bases between. The length of the CDR3 is 12 residues. Germline V gene data show CDR1 as SQVTM and CDR2 as ANQGSEA.

This clonotype was seen only a few times. The chain employs TRBV30 and TRBJ2-7; TRBD1 is a possible D gene (5 bases). The CDR3 extends over 12 amino acids. Germline CDR1 and CDR2: GTSNPN and SVGIG (reference sequence). V was clipped by 4 bases and J by 0 bases, with 7 bases between them. CDR3 DNA: TGTGCCTGGAAGGGGTCCTCCTACGAGCAGTACTTC. Its protein is CAWKGSSYEQYF. The complete variable domain, with remaining parts taken from reference TRBV30 and TRBJ2-7, reads SQTIHQWPATLVQPVGSPLSLECTVEGTSNPNLYWYRQAAGRGLQLLFYSVGIGQISSEVPQNLSASRPQDRQFILSSKKLLLSDSGFYLCAWKGSSYEQYFGPGTRLTVT.